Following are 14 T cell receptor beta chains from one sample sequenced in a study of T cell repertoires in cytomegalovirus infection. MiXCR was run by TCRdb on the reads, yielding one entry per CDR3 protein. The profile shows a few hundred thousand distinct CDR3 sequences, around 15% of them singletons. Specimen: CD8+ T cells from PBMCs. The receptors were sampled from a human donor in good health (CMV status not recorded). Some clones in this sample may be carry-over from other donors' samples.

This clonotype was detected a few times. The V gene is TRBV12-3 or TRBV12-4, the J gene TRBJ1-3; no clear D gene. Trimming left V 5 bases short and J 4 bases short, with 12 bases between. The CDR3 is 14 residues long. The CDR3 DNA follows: TGTGCCAGCAGTCCCTCGGCAGGCGGAAACACCATATATTTT. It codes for CASSPSAGGNTIYF.

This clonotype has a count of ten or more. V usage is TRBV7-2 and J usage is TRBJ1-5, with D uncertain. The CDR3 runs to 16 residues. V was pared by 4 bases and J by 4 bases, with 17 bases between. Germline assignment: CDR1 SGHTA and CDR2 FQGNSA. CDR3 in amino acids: CASSSWAEKGNQPQHF. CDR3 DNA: TGTGCCAGCAGCTCTTGGGCGGAAAAGGGAAATCAGCCCCAGCATTTT.

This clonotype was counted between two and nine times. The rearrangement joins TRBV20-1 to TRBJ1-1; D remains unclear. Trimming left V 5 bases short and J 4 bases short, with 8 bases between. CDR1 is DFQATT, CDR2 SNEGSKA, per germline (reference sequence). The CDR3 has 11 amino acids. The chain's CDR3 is CSARAGTEAFF. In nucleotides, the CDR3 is TGCAGTGCTCGAGCGGGCACTGAAGCTTTCTTT.

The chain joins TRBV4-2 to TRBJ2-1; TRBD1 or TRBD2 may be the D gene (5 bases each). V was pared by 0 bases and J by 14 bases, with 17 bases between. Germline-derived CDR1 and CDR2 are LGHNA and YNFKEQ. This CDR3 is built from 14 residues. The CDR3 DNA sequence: TGTGCCAGCAGCCAAGATGTGAGAGGGGACCGTAAGTTCTTC. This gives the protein CASSQDVRGDRKFF.

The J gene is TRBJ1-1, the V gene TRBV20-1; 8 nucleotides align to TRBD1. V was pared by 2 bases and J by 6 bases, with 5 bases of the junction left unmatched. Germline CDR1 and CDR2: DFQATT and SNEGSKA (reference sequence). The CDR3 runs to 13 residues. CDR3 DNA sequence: TGCAGTGCTAGAAGAATGGGACAGGCTGAAGCTTTCTTT. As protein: CSARRMGQAEAFF.

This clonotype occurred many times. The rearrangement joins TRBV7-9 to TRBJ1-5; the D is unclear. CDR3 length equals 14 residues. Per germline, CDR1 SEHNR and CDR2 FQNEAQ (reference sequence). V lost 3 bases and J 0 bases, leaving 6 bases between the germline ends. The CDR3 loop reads CASSFTDSNQPQHF. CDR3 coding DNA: TGTGCCAGCAGCTTCACAGATAGCAATCAGCCCCAGCATTTT.

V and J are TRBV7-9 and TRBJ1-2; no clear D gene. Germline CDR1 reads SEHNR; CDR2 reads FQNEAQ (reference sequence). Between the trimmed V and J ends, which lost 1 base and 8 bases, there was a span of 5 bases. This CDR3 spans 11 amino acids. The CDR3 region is CASSLERGYTF. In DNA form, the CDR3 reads TGTGCCAGCAGCTTAGAGAGAGGCTACACCTTC.

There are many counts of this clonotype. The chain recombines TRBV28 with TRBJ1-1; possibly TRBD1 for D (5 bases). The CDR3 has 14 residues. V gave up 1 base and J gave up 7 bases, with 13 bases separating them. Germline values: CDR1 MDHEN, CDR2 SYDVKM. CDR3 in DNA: TGTGCCAGCAGTTTATCGGGGCCGGAAGATGAAGCTTTCTTT. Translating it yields CASSLSGPEDEAFF.

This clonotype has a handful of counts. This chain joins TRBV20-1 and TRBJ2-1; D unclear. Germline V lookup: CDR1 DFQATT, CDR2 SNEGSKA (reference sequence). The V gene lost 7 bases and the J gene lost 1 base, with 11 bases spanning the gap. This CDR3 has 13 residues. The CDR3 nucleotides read TGCAGTGACAGAGGAAGGTCCTACAATGAGCAGTTCTTC. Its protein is CSDRGRSYNEQFF.

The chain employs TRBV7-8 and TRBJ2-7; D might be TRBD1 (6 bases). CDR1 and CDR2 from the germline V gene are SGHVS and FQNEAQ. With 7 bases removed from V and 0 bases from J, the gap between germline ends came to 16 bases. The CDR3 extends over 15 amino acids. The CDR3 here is CASTHPGTHSYEQYF. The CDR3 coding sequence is TGTGCCAGCACCCACCCCGGGACACACTCCTACGAGCAGTACTTC.

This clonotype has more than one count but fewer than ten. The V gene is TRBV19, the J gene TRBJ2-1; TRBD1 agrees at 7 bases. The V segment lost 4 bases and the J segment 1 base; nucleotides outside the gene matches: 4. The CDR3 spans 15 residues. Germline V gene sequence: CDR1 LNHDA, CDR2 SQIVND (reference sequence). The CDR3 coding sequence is TGTGCCAGTAGTACCTCAGGGGGTTCCTACAATGAGCAGTTCTTC. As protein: CASSTSGGSYNEQFF.

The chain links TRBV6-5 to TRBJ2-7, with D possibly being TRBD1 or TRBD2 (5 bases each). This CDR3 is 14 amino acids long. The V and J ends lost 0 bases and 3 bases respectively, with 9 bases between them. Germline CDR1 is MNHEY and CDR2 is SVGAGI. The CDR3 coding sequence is TGTGCCAGCAGTTACTCAAGGGACGGCTACGAGCAGTACTTC. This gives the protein CASSYSRDGYEQYF.

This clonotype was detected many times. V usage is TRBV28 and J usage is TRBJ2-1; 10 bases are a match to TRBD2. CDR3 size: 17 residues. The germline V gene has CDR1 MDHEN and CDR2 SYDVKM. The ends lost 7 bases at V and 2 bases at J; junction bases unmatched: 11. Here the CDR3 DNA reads TGTGCCAGCACCATCATGTCAAGCGGGGGGGCCTACAATGAGCAGTTCTTC. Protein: CASTIMSSGGAYNEQFF.

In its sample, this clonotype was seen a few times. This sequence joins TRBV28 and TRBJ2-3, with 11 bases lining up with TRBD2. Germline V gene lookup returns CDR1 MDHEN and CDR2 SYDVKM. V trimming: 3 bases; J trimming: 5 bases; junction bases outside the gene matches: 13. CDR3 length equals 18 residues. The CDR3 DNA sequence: TGTGCCAGCAGTTTGCCTAGCGGGGGGATCTTAAGGTTAGATACGCAGTATTTT. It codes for CASSLPSGGILRLDTQYF. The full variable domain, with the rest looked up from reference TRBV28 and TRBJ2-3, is DVKVTQSSRYLVKRTGEKVFLECVQDMDHENMFWYRQDPGLGLRLIYFSYDVKMKEKGDIPEGYSVSREKKERFSLILESASTNQTSMYLCASSLPSGGILRLDTQYFGPGTRLTVL.